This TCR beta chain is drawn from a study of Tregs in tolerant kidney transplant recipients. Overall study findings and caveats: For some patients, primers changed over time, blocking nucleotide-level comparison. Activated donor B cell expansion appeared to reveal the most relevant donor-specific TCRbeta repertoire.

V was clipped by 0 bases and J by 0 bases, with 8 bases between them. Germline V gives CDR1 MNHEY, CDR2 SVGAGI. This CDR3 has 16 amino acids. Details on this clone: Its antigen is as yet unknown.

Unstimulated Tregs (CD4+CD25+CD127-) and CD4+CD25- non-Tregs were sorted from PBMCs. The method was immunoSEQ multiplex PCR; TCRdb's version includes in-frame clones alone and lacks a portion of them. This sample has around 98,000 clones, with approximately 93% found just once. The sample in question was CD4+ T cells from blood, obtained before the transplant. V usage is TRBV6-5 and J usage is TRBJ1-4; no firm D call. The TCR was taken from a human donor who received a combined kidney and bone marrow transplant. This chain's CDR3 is CASSYSPSSTNEKLFF. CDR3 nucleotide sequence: TGTGCCAGCAGTTACTCCCCGTCCTCAACTAATGAAAAACTGTTTTTT.